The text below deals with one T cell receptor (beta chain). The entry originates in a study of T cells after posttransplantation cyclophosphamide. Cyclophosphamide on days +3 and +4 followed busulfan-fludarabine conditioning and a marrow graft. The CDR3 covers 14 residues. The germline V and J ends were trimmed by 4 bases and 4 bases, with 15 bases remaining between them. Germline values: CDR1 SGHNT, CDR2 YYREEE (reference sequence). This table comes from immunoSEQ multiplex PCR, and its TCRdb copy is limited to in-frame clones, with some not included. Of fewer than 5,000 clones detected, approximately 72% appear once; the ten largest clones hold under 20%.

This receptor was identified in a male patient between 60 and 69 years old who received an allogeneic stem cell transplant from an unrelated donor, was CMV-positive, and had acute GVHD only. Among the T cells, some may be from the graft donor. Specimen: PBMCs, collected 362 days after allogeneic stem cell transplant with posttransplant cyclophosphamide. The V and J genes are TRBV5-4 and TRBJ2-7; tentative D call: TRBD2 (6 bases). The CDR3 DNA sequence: TGTGCCAGCAGCCCGGCCGGGAGTTCGTACGAGCAGTACTTC. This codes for CASSPAGSSYEQYF.